A single sample gave rise to the 30 T cell receptor beta chains below, sequenced in a study of cytomegalovirus exposure and HLA in healthy donors. It was with 60 Vbeta and 13 Jbeta primers that the PCR ran. Profiled with immunoSEQ multiplex PCR; TCRdb holds only in-frame clones, not every one. The repertoire consists of roughly 120,000 clones, with over 60% occurring once and the leading ten covering just under 8.5%. Sequencing input: PBMCs. These receptor sequences come from a woman aged 40 to 50 in good health and CMV-seropositive.

This chain joins TRBV5-6 and TRBJ2-5; 9 nucleotides agree with TRBD2. V was clipped by 0 bases and J by 0 bases; unmatched bases: 3. This CDR3 contains 16 residues. Germline values: CDR1 SGHDT, CDR2 YYEEEE. The CDR3 DNA is TGTGCCAGCAGCTTGGAGGCGGGGGGGTACCAAGAGACCCAGTACTTC. Protein: CASSLEAGGYQETQYF.

This chain connects TRBV4-3 to TRBJ1-6; no clear D. V gave up 4 bases and J gave up 11 bases, with 24 bases separating them. This CDR3 has 17 residues. Per germline, CDR1 LGHNA and CDR2 YSLEER. Here the CDR3 DNA reads TGCGCCAGCAGCCCCCCAGGAAAACGGGCCGGGATCGCACCCCTCCACTTT. Translation: CASSPPGKRAGIAPLHF.

This chain links TRBV27 with TRBJ2-7; 9 positions agree with TRBD1. Germline V gene lookup returns CDR1 MNHEY and CDR2 SMNVEV (reference sequence). The CDR3 covers 13 residues. Unmatched junction bases numbered 7, after V lost 7 bases and J lost 6 bases. For the CDR3, the DNA is TGTGCCAGCACTAGGACAGGGGAGCTCGAGCAGTACTTC. This gives the protein CASTRTGELEQYF.

This chain links TRBV4-1 with TRBJ1-2, with D tentatively TRBD1 (5 bases). The CDR3 contains 14 residues. V was shortened by 3 bases and J by 3 bases, with 11 bases between the two germline ends. CDR1 MGHRA and CDR2 YSYEKL come from the germline V gene. The CDR3 spells CASSQAGLYYGYTF. The DNA for the CDR3 is TGCGCCAGCAGCCAGGCAGGGCTTTACTATGGCTACACCTTC.

The chain has TRBV14 and TRBJ2-7; maybe TRBD2 (7 bases). Between the trimmed V and J ends, which lost 0 bases and 6 bases, there was a span of 21 bases. This CDR3 is 17 amino acids long. Germline loops: CDR1 SGHDN, CDR2 FVKESK. The CDR3 loop reads CASSQDRGAGFRVEQYF. The CDR3 DNA follows: TGTGCCAGCAGCCAAGATCGGGGGGCTGGATTTCGGGTCGAGCAGTACTTC.

This clone was counted a few times. The chain combines TRBV7-2 with TRBJ2-3, with D unresolved. This CDR3 has 15 amino acids. Trimming shortened V by 2 bases and J by 2 bases, and 11 bases separated the two germline ends. CDR1 and CDR2 from the germline V gene are SGHTA and FQGNSA. The CDR3 DNA reads as TGTGCCAGCAGCTTATATTTCTTCTCCACAGATACGCAGTATTTT. Residues: CASSLYFFSTDTQYF.

The chain is built from TRBV5-4 and TRBJ2-5; 8 positions match TRBD2. The V gene end was trimmed by 2 bases and the J gene end by 3 bases; junction bases not matched to a gene: 3. This CDR3 is 14 amino acids long. The germline gives CDR1 SGHNT, CDR2 YYREEE (reference sequence). CDR3 DNA sequence: TGTGCCAGCAGCTTTAGCGGGGTAGAAGAGACCCAGTACTTC. Translated, it gives CASSFSGVEETQYF.

The rearrangement uses TRBV18 and TRBJ1-5, with D unresolved. The CDR3 runs 14 residues. V was shortened by 5 bases and J by 0 bases, with 8 bases between the two germline ends. Germline loops: CDR1 KGHSH, CDR2 LQKENI. CDR3 in amino acids: CASSDIDSNQPQHF. CDR3 coding DNA: TGTGCCAGCTCAGACATAGATAGCAATCAGCCCCAGCATTTT.

The chain employs TRBV6-1 and TRBJ2-7; 9 nucleotides match TRBD2. The ends lost 1 base at V and 4 bases at J; junction bases unmatched: 5. CDR3 length equals 15 residues. Germline lookup yields CDR1 MNHNS and CDR2 SASEGT. The CDR3 coding sequence is TGTGCCAGCAGTGAAGGGGGTAGCGGGGGTTACGAGCAGTACTTC. Protein sequence: CASSEGGSGGYEQYF.

In its sample, this clone was seen a few times. The V and J genes are TRBV5-1 and TRBJ2-5, with D tentatively TRBD1 (5 bases). The V gene lost 0 bases and the J gene lost 1 base, with 22 bases spanning the gap. Germline lookup yields CDR1 SGHRS and CDR2 YFSETQ. The CDR3 loop spans 19 amino acids. CDR3: CASSLGVSWGKSIQETQYF. CDR3 DNA sequence: TGCGCCAGCAGCTTGGGTGTTTCCTGGGGCAAATCAATCCAAGAGACCCAGTACTTC.

The chain links TRBV9 to TRBJ2-7; the match to TRBD2 covers 11 bases. J lost 5 bases, V lost 1 base, and 5 bases had no gene match. There are 15 residues in the CDR3. CDR1 is SGDLS and CDR2 is YYNGEE in the germline V gene. In DNA, the CDR3 is TGTGCCAGCAGCGTATTAGCGGGGGGGTCCGACGAGCAGTACTTC. Amino acids: CASSVLAGGSDEQYF. The entire variable domain, with the rest obtained from reference TRBV9 and TRBJ2-7, is as follows: DSGVTQTPKHLITATGQRVTLRCSPRSGDLSVYWYQQSLDQGLQFLIQYYNGEERAKGNILERFSAQQFPDLHSELNLSSLELGDSALYFCASSVLAGGSDEQYFGPGTRLTVT.

In its sample, this clone was seen a few times. V usage is TRBV9 and J usage is TRBJ2-6; TRBD1 agrees at 9 bases. The CDR3 is 20 amino acids. V gave up 4 bases and J gave up 0 bases; unmatched junction bases: 14. The germline V gene has CDR1 SGDLS and CDR2 YYNGEE. CDR3 protein: CASSLSVSGQGRSGANVLTF. For the CDR3, the DNA is TGTGCCAGCAGCTTATCAGTATCCGGACAGGGGCGCTCTGGGGCCAACGTCCTGACTTTC. The full variable domain, rest sourced from reference TRBV9 and TRBJ2-6, is DSGVTQTPKHLITATGQRVTLRCSPRSGDLSVYWYQQSLDQGLQFLIQYYNGEERAKGNILERFSAQQFPDLHSELNLSSLELGDSALYFCASSLSVSGQGRSGANVLTFGAGSRLTVL.

As regards this clone: This specimen includes other DNA sequences encoding the same CDR3. The V call is TRBV5-1, the J call TRBJ1-1; D not resolved. CDR1 is SGHRS and CDR2 is YFSETQ in the germline V gene. V was shortened by 0 bases and J by 2 bases, with 8 bases between the two germline ends. This CDR3 comprises 14 residues. The CDR3 protein is CASSLDRGNTEAFF. Here the CDR3 DNA reads TGCGCCAGCAGCTTGGATAGAGGAAACACTGAAGCTTTCTTT.

CDR3 sequence (DNA): TGTGCCAGCTCCTTTAAGGACAGTTACTACGAGCAGTACTTC. It translates to CASSFKDSYYEQYF. The chain employs TRBV19 and TRBJ2-7; perhaps TRBD1 as D (6 bases). The germline V gene encodes CDR1 LNHDA and CDR2 SQIVND (reference sequence). There are 14 residues in the CDR3. With 9 bases removed from V and 3 bases from J, the gap between germline ends came to 18 bases.

The genes are TRBV4-3 and TRBJ2-5; TRBD2 matches 8 bases. With 1 base clipped from V and 0 bases from J, the junction kept 4 bases outside the gene matches. This CDR3 contains 16 residues. Germline-derived CDR1 and CDR2 are LGHNA and YSLEER. CDR3 coding DNA: TGCGCCAGCAGCCAAGCGCGGGGGGCGTACCAAGAGACCCAGTACTTC. It translates to CASSQARGAYQETQYF.

The V gene is TRBV4-3, the J gene TRBJ2-7, with 11 bases aligning to TRBD1. Trimming took 1 base from V and 5 from J; bases not matched to a gene: 10. CDR1 is LGHNA and CDR2 is YSLEER in the germline V gene. The CDR3 loop spans 17 amino acids. CDR3 DNA: TGCGCCAGCAGCCAAGCTGGGGCGGGACAGGGGGTCAACGAGCAGTACTTC. Its protein is CASSQAGAGQGVNEQYF.

The chain couples TRBV7-9 to TRBJ2-3; tentatively, D is TRBD2 (6 bases). CDR3 length: 15 residues. V dropped 3 bases and J dropped 4 bases, with 14 bases sitting between them. Germline-derived CDR1 and CDR2 are SEHNR and FQNEAQ (reference sequence). CDR3 region: CASSFGTFAADTQYF. The CDR3 coding sequence is TGTGCCAGCAGCTTTGGGACTTTTGCGGCAGATACGCAGTATTTT.

V and J are TRBV2 and TRBJ1-1; 7 positions agree with TRBD1. V shed 6 bases and J 2 bases; nucleotides not matched to a gene: 6. CDR3 size: 14 residues. CDR1 and CDR2 (germline): SNHLY, FYNNEI. The CDR3 sequence: CASSSGQLNTEAFF. The CDR3 DNA reads as TGTGCCAGCAGCTCGGGACAGCTAAACACTGAAGCTTTCTTT.

The V call is TRBV6-5, the J call TRBJ2-1; no firm D call. Germline values: CDR1 MNHEY, CDR2 SVGAGI. The V end was cut by 4 bases, the J end by 0 bases, with 13 bases between. The CDR3 covers 16 residues. Here the CDR3 DNA reads TGTGCCAGCAGTTTTTCCGCCACAAGCTCCTACAATGAGCAGTTCTTC. Protein: CASSFSATSSYNEQFF.

The genes are TRBV5-1 and TRBJ2-3; 13 bases line up with TRBD2. V was clipped by 0 bases and J by 6 bases; unmatched bases: 7. Germline CDR1 is SGHRS and CDR2 is YFSETQ. The CDR3 is 17 amino acids. CDR3 amino acids: CASSLELAGGPFDTQYF. CDR3 sequence (DNA): TGCGCCAGCAGCTTGGAACTAGCGGGGGGGCCGTTCGATACGCAGTATTTT.

This chain links TRBV2 with TRBJ2-3; D is ambiguous. CDR3 size: 13 residues. Germline CDR1 is SNHLY and CDR2 is FYNNEI. Trimming stripped 5 bases from V and 4 bases from J, with 10 bases between. The CDR3 is CASSSLTPDTQYF. In nucleotides, the CDR3 is TGTGCCAGCAGTTCACTTACTCCAGATACGCAGTATTTT.

This clone has ten or more counts. This rearrangement joins TRBV29-1 to TRBJ1-4; D is uncertain. Per the germline V gene, CDR1 is SQVTM and CDR2 is ANQGSEA. The CDR3 totals 14 residues. Trimming removed 4 bases from V and 6 bases from J, with 15 bases in between. This chain's CDR3 is CSVVSGVGDEKLFF. The DNA for the CDR3 is TGCAGCGTTGTTTCCGGGGTGGGTGATGAAAAACTGTTTTTT.

The chain uses TRBV7-8 and TRBJ2-3; D might be TRBD2 (7 bases). V lost 3 bases and J 4 bases, leaving 11 bases between the germline ends. Germline V gives CDR1 SGHVS, CDR2 FQNEAQ. The CDR3 sequence is 14 residues long. DNA of the CDR3: TGTGCCAGCAGCTTTGGGGGGGGCCCAGATACGCAGTATTTT. Protein: CASSFGGGPDTQYF.

This sequence joins TRBV7-8 and TRBJ1-3; D perhaps matches TRBD1 (6 bases). The CDR3 covers 16 residues. Looked up from germline, CDR1 is SGHVS and CDR2 is FQNEAQ. Trimming pared 4 bases from V and 0 bases from J, leaving 13 bases between. For the CDR3, the DNA is TGTGCCAGCAGCTACACAGGGACGTCCTCTGGAAACACCATATATTTT. Translation: CASSYTGTSSGNTIYF.

The chain is built from TRBV27 and TRBJ1-2; TRBD1 matches at 7 bases. The CDR3 length is 13 residues. The germline CDR1 and CDR2 sequences are MNHEY and SMNVEV (reference sequence). V shed 8 bases, J shed 6 bases, and the junction held 9 bases outside the gene matches. CDR3 coding DNA: TGTGCCAGCCGAACCGGGACAGTTGATGGCTACACCTTC. Its translation: CASRTGTVDGYTF.

The CDR3 reads CASSPGGTRGGVYF. CDR3 nucleotide sequence: TGTGCCAGCAGCCCCGGGGGGACGCGGGGAGGGGTCTACTTC. This chain uses TRBV7-2 with TRBJ2-7; TRBD2 aligns across 7 bases. CDR1 is SGHTA and CDR2 is FQGNSA in the germline V gene. The CDR3 is 14 residues long. J gave up 13 bases and V 5 bases, and 17 bases lay outside the gene matches.

V is TRBV9 and J is TRBJ1-4; D remains ambiguous. Trimming removed 3 bases from V and 7 bases from J, with 13 bases in between. CDR3 length: 14 residues. Germline loops: CDR1 SGDLS, CDR2 YYNGEE. CDR3 coding DNA: TGTGCCAGCAGCGGTCCCCCCGGGAGTGAAAAACTGTTTTTT. Translation: CASSGPPGSEKLFF.

This clone was recorded a few times. This rearrangement joins TRBV4-1 to TRBJ2-7, with D perhaps matching TRBD1 (6 bases). Germline V CDR1 and CDR2: MGHRA, YSYEKL. V was trimmed by 1 base and J by 6 bases, leaving 10 bases between them. The CDR3 has 13 residues. The CDR3: CASSQVQGTEQYF. CDR3 nucleotide sequence: TGCGCCAGCAGCCAAGTACAGGGAACCGAGCAGTACTTC.

This clone turned up a few times. V and J are TRBV7-9 and TRBJ2-2; possible D gene TRBD1, 5 bases. Trimming took 2 bases from V and 3 from J, leaving 10 bases between them. Germline V gene sequence: CDR1 SEHNR, CDR2 FQNEAQ (reference sequence). This CDR3 comprises 15 residues. As DNA, the CDR3 is TGTGCCAGCAGCTTACCAGGGCTCGACACCGGGGAGCTGTTTTTT. Translation: CASSLPGLDTGELFF.

This chain connects TRBV4-1 to TRBJ2-1, with D perhaps TRBD2 (6 bases). Germline-derived CDR1 and CDR2 are MGHRA and YSYEKL. This CDR3 spans 16 amino acids. V was clipped by 0 bases and J by 8 bases, with 17 bases between them. The CDR3 DNA sequence: TGCGCCAGCAGCCAAGATCCGGGGACTCCCTTTGATGAGCAGTTCTTC. Amino acid sequence: CASSQDPGTPFDEQFF.